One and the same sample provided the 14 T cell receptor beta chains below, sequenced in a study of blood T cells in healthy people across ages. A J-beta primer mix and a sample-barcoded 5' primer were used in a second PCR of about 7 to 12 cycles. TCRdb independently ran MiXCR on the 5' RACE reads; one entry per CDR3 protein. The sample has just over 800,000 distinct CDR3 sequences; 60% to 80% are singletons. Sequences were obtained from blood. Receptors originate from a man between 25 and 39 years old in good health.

CDR3 sequence (DNA): TGCAGTGCTAGAAACACAGGGGGCGTAGAGACCCAGTACTTC. Translating it yields CSARNTGGVETQYF. The J gene is TRBJ2-5, the V gene TRBV20-1; 9 positions match TRBD1. CDR3 size: 14 residues. Trimming took 2 bases from V and 4 from J; bases not matched to a gene: 5. Germline V CDR1 and CDR2: DFQATT, SNEGSKA (reference sequence).

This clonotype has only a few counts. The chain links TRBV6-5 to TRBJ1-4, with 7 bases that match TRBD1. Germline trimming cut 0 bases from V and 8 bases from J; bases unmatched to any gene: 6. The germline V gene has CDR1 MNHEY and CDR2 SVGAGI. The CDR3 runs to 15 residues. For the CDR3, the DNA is TGTGCCAGCAGTTACTCCGGGACAGCGGGAGAAAAACTGTTTTTT. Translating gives CASSYSGTAGEKLFF.

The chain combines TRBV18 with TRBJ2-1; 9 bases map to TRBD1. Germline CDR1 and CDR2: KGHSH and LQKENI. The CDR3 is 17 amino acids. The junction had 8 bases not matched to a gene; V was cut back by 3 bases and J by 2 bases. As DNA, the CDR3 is TGTGCCAGCTCACCGTCCGGGGACAGGGTCCCCTACAATGAGCAGTTCTTC. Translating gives CASSPSGDRVPYNEQFF.

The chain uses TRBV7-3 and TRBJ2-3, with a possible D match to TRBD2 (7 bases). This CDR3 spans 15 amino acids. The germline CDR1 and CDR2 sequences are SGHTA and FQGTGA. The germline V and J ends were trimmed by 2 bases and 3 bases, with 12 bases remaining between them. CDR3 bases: TGTGCCAGCAGCTTAGGCGCGGGGGCAACAGATACGCAGTATTTT. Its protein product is CASSLGAGATDTQYF.

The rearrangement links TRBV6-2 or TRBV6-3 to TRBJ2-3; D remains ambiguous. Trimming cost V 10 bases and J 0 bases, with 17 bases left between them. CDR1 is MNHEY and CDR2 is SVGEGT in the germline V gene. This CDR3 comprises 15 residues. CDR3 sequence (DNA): TGTGCCACAGAAGGATGGCAGTCTAGCACAGATACGCAGTATTTT. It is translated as CATEGWQSSTDTQYF.

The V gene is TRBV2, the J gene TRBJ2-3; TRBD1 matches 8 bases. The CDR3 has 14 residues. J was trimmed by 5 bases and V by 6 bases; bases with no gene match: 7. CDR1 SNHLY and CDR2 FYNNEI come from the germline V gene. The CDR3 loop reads CASRAGGAGDTQYF. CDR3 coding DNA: TGTGCCAGCAGGGCAGGGGGCGCGGGAGATACGCAGTATTTT.

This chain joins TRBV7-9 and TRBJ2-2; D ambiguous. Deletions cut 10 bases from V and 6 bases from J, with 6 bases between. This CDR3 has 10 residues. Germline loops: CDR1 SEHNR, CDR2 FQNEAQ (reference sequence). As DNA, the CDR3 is TGTGCCAACCTAGCCGGGGAGCTGTTTTTT. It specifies CANLAGELFF.

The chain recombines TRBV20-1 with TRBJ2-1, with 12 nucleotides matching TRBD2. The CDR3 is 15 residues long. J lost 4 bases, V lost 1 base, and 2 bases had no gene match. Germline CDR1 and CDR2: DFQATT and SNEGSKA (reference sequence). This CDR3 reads CSARVGLAGYNEQFF. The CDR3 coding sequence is TGCAGTGCTAGAGTGGGACTAGCGGGTTACAATGAGCAGTTCTTC.

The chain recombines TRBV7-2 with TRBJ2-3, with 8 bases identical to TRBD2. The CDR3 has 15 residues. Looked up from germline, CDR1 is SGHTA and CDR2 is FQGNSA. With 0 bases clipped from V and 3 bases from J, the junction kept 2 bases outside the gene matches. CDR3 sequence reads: CASSLAQRGTDTQYF. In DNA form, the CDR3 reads TGTGCCAGCAGCTTAGCCCAGCGGGGGACAGATACGCAGTATTTT.

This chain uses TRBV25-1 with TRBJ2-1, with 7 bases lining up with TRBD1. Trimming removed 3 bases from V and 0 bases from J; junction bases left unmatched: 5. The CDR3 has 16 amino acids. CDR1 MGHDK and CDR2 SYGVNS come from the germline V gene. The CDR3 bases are TGTGCCAGCAGTGAGATAGGGGACAGCTCCTACAATGAGCAGTTCTTC. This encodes CASSEIGDSSYNEQFF.

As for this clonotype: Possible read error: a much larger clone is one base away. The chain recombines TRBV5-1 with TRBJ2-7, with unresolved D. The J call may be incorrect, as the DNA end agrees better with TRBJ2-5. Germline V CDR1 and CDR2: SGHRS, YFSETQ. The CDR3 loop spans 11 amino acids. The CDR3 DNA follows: TGCGCCAGCAGCTTGGACCAGACCCAGTACTTC. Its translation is CASSLDQTQYF.

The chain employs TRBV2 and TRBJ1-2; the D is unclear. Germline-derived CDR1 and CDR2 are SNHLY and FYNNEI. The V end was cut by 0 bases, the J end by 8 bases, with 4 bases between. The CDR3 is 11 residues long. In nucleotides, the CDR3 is TGTGCCAGCAGTGAAGCAGGAGGCTACACCTTC. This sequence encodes CASSEAGGYTF.

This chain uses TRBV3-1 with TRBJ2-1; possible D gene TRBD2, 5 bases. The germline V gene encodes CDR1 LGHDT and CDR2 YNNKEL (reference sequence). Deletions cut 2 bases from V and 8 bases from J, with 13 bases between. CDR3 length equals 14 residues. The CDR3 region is CASSQKRAYDEQFF. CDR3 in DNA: TGTGCCAGCAGCCAAAAGAGGGCGTACGATGAGCAGTTCTTC.

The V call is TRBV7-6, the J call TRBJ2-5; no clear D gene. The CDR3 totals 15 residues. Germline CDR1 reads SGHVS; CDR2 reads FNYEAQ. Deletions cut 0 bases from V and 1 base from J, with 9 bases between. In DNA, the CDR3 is TGTGCCAGCAGCTTAGCCGCAGGTATCCAAGAGACCCAGTACTTC. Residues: CASSLAAGIQETQYF. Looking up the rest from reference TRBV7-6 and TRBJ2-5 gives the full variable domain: GAGVSQSPRYKVTKRGQDVALRCDPISGHVSLYWYRQALGQGPEFLTYFNYEAQQDKSGLPNDRFSAERPEGSISTLTIQRTEQRDSAMYRCASSLAAGIQETQYFGPGTRLLVL.